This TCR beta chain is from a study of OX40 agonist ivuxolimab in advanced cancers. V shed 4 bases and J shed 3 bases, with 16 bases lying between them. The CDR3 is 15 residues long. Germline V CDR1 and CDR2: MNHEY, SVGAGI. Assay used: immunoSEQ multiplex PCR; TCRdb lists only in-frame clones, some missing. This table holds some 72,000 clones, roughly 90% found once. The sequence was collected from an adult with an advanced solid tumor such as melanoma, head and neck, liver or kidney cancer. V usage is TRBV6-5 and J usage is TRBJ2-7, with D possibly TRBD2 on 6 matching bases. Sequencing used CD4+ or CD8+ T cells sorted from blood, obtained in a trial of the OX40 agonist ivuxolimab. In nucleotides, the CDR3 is TGTGCCAGCAGTTCCGAGGGACTTCCCTTCTACGAGCAGTACTTC. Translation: CASSSEGLPFYEQYF.